The 29 T cell receptor beta chains listed next were all sequenced from one sample in a study of CD8+CD57+ T cells in acquired aplastic anemia. Profiling that covered TCR beta VDJ and CDR3 relied on genomic DNA as its template. A single record per CDR3 protein comes from TCRdb applying MiXCR to the reads. The repertoire has fewer than 250,000 distinct CDR3 sequences, roughly half of them found once; the top ten carry about 7.8%. By flow cytometry, patients selected for sequencing had shown an expansion of CD8+CD57+ cells. The sequenced material came from sorted CD4+, CD8+, or CD8+CD57+ T cells (not recorded which) from PBMCs. All receptors derive from a human donor with aplastic anemia.

This chain uses TRBV12-3 or TRBV12-4 with TRBJ1-5; D perhaps matches TRBD1 (6 bases). V was clipped by 6 bases and J by 0 bases, with 15 bases between them. CDR3 length: 16 residues. The CDR3 spells CASSPRQDLSNQPQHF. In nucleotides, the CDR3 is TGTGCCAGCAGCCCCAGACAGGACCTTAGCAATCAGCCCCAGCATTTT.

The table lists this clonotype with many counts. This chain joins TRBV19 and TRBJ1-1; 7 positions agree with TRBD1. J lost 1 base, V lost 2 bases, and 1 base had no gene match. CDR1 and CDR2 (germline): LNHDA, SQIVND (reference sequence). The CDR3 sequence is 14 residues long. The CDR3 reads CASSIQGGNTEAFF. Here the CDR3 DNA reads TGTGCCAGTAGTATACAGGGGGGGAACACTGAAGCTTTCTTT. The complete variable domain, with remaining parts taken from reference TRBV19 and TRBJ1-1, reads DGGITQSPKYLFRKEGQNVTLSCEQNLNHDAMYWYRQDPGQGLRLIYYSQIVNDFQKGDIAEGYSVSREKKESFPLTVTSAQKNPTAFYLCASSIQGGNTEAFFGQGTRLTVV.

This clonotype was detected many times. The V call is TRBV4-3, the J call TRBJ2-7, with unresolved D. V was trimmed by 1 base and J by 1 base, leaving 8 bases between them. Germline CDR1 reads LGHNA; CDR2 reads YSLEER. The length of the CDR3 is 14 residues. Written as DNA, the CDR3 is TGCGCCAGCAGCCAAGGTCAGGCATCCTACGAGCAGTACTTC. Translation: CASSQGQASYEQYF.

The V gene is TRBV5-1, the J gene TRBJ2-2; 9 nucleotides line up with TRBD2. Per the germline V gene, CDR1 is SGHRS and CDR2 is YFSETQ. The length of the CDR3 is 16 residues. Trimming took 4 bases from V and 7 from J; bases not matched to a gene: 11. This CDR3 reads CASSIGAGGLIGELFF. In nucleotides, the CDR3 is TGCGCCAGCAGCATCGGGGCGGGGGGGCTGATCGGGGAGCTGTTTTTT.

On this clonotype: This is likely a read error, given that the CDR3 carries no conserved phenylalanine or tryptophan at its end. The chain links TRBV7-3 to TRBJ2-5; 8 nucleotides agree with TRBD2. Trimming at V came to 5 bases and at J to 4 bases, leaving 9 bases not matched to a gene. Germline CDR1 and CDR2: SGHTA and FQGTGA. The CDR3 length is 15 residues. Written as DNA, the CDR3 is TGTGCCAGCAGCGCGGGTGGCGGGAGGTCAGAGACCCAGTACCTC. It yields the protein CASSAGGGRSETQYL.

This clonotype showed up just a few times. The chain recombines TRBV2 with TRBJ2-5, with D perhaps matching TRBD1 (6 bases). The CDR3 contains 14 residues. Trimming cost V 4 bases and J 3 bases, with 12 bases left between them. Germline V gene lookup returns CDR1 SNHLY and CDR2 FYNNEI. CDR3 residues: CASSGGHKEETQYF. The CDR3 bases are TGTGCCAGCAGTGGGGGACACAAAGAAGAGACCCAGTACTTC.

This clonotype came up many times. At one end, the junction sequence differs from germline, possibly due to a read error. This rearrangement joins TRBV7-7 to TRBJ2-7; D possibly corresponds to TRBD1 (5 bases). The CDR3 is 14 residues long. Germline V gives CDR1 SSHAT, CDR2 FNYEAQ (reference sequence). The CDR3 sequence is CASSYRSGGYEQYF. The CDR3 bases are TGTGCTAGCAGCTACAGGTCGGGCGGTTACGAGCAGTACTTC.

The chain has TRBV20-1 and TRBJ1-1, with TRBD1 identical over 9 bases. Germline V gene data show CDR1 as DFQATT and CDR2 as SNEGSKA (reference sequence). This CDR3 has 13 amino acids. CDR3 DNA sequence: TGCACCTCCCGAACAGGGGGCAACACTGAAGCTTTCTTT. Amino acid sequence: CTSRTGGNTEAFF.

This chain's CDR3 is CASSPTGGDVFRAEAFF. The CDR3 region has the DNA TGTGCCAGCTCACCAACAGGGGGCGATGTTTTTAGGGCTGAAGCTTTCTTT. This rearrangement joins TRBV24-1 to TRBJ1-1; 9 bases map to TRBD1. The CDR3 has 17 amino acids. Per germline, CDR1 KGHDR and CDR2 SFDVKD. V lost 11 bases, J lost 6 bases, and 21 bases stayed unmatched.

This clonotype was detected many times. The rearrangement uses TRBV4-2 and TRBJ2-1, with D unclear. The CDR3 runs to 15 residues. Trimming stripped 1 base from V and 7 bases from J, with 14 bases between. Looked up from germline, CDR1 is LGHNA and CDR2 is YNFKEQ. The DNA for the CDR3 is TGTGCCAGCAGCCAAGGGCAAGCAGAGATGAATGAGCAGTTCTTC. As protein: CASSQGQAEMNEQFF.

The gene calls are TRBV10-3 and TRBJ2-3, with 10 nucleotides matching TRBD1. The germline V gene encodes CDR1 ENHRY and CDR2 SYGVKD. The length of the CDR3 is 14 residues. The V and J ends lost 6 bases and 2 bases, in that order; junction bases with no gene match: 2. DNA for the CDR3: TGTGCCATCAGCGGGACAGGGGACACAGATACGCAGTATTTT. This encodes CAISGTGDTDTQYF.

In this sample, this clonotype turned up many times. The chain has TRBV5-1 and TRBJ2-7; 8 nucleotides agree with TRBD1. Germline V gene data show CDR1 as SGHRS and CDR2 as YFSETQ. V lost 4 bases to trimming and J lost 1 base; unmatched junction nucleotides: 10. The CDR3 has 16 amino acids. The CDR3 DNA follows: TGCGCCAGCAGCCTGGCGGGGCAGGGGGCATCCTACGAGCAGTACTTC. The encoded protein is CASSLAGQGASYEQYF. Full variable domain (missing parts from reference TRBV5-1 and TRBJ2-7): KAGVTQTPRYLIKTRGQQVTLSCSPISGHRSVSWYQQTPGQGLQFLFEYFSETQRNKGNFPGRFSGRQFSNSRSEMNVSTLELGDSALYLCASSLAGQGASYEQYFGPGTRLTVT.

Many counts were recorded for this clonotype. This chain joins TRBV25-1 and TRBJ2-2; D tentatively reads TRBD1 or TRBD2 (5 bases each). V was pared by 3 bases and J by 1 base, with 12 bases between. This CDR3 has 16 amino acids. Germline CDR1 and CDR2: MGHDK and SYGVNS. CDR3 residues: CASSDVGVENTGELFF. The CDR3 DNA reads as TGTGCCAGCAGTGATGTGGGGGTCGAGAACACCGGGGAGCTGTTTTTT.

The rearrangement joins TRBV24-1 to TRBJ1-1; D gene uncertain. This CDR3 region has 16 residues. In germline, CDR1 is KGHDR, CDR2 SFDVKD. V was clipped by 4 bases and J by 3 bases, with 17 bases between them. DNA of the CDR3: TGTGCCACCAGTGACTCCACGGCAGGCAAGTACACTGAAGCTTTCTTT. Translating gives CATSDSTAGKYTEAFF.

About this clonotype: A clone one base away is much larger, so this may be a read error. The chain uses TRBV20-1 and TRBJ2-7; a weak D match, TRBD2 (6 bases). The CDR3 consists of 16 residues. V was shortened by 0 bases and J by 3 bases, with 18 bases between the two germline ends. Germline V gene data show CDR1 as DFQATT and CDR2 as SNEGSKA (reference sequence). Here the CDR3 DNA reads TGCAGTGCTAGAGATGTGGAGGGCGCACGCATCTACGAGCAGTACTTC. This sequence encodes CSARDVEGARIYEQYF.

The rearrangement joins TRBV2 to TRBJ1-3; D ambiguous. Germline V gene lookup returns CDR1 SNHLY and CDR2 FYNNEI. The CDR3 is 16 residues long. The germline V and J ends were trimmed by 6 bases and 0 bases, with 15 bases remaining between them. The CDR3 here is CASSSNSGSSGNTIYF. In DNA form, the CDR3 reads TGTGCCAGCAGCTCAAACAGCGGGAGCTCTGGAAACACCATATATTTT.

The genes are TRBV9 and TRBJ1-2; TRBD1 agrees at 8 bases. The CDR3 is made up of 15 amino acids. V trimming: 5 bases; J trimming: 2 bases; junction bases outside the gene matches: 8. Germline CDR1 reads SGDLS; CDR2 reads YYNGEE. This chain's CDR3 is CASRHLQGGNYGYTF. For the CDR3, the DNA is TGTGCCAGCAGACACCTACAGGGGGGAAACTATGGCTACACCTTC.

This sequence joins TRBV7-2 and TRBJ2-7; 11 bases align to TRBD1. V lost 5 bases and J lost 3; bases outside the gene matches: 9. This CDR3 contains 16 residues. Germline assignment: CDR1 SGHTA and CDR2 FQGNSA. CDR3 nucleotides: TGTGCCAGCAGCCTCGCGTCGGGACAGGGGGACTACGAGCAGTACTTC. Protein: CASSLASGQGDYEQYF.

The sample holds a few counts of this clonotype. One junction end does not reproduce the germline sequence, and a read error may be involved. The chain couples TRBV30 to TRBJ1-4, with 9 bases identical to TRBD1. The CDR3 contains 12 residues. Germline V gene lookup returns CDR1 GTSNPN and CDR2 SVGIG (reference sequence). In DNA form, the CDR3 reads TGTGCCTGGAGCACAACAACGCGGGACAGGGTCTTT. Translation: CAWSTTTRDRVF. The variable domain in full, completed from reference TRBV30 and TRBJ1-4, reads SQTIHQWPATLVQPVGSPLSLECTVEGTSNPNLYWYRQAAGRGLQLLFYSVGIGQISSEVPQNLSASRPQDRQFILSSKKLLLSDSGFYLCAWSTTTRDRVFGSGTQLSVL.

This chain joins TRBV7-9 and TRBJ2-7; the match to TRBD1 covers 7 bases. The CDR3 is 15 residues long. Losses at the gene ends were 5 bases for V and 2 bases for J; bases not matched to a gene: 9. CDR1 and CDR2 (germline): SEHNR, FQNEAQ (reference sequence). In DNA form, the CDR3 reads TGTGCCAGCAGCCCTTTCGGACAGGACCCCTACGAGCAGTACTTC. Protein sequence: CASSPFGQDPYEQYF.

This clonotype occurred a few times. The genes are TRBV27 and TRBJ1-5; D remains ambiguous. The CDR3 covers 14 residues. CDR1 and CDR2 (germline): MNHEY, SMNVEV (reference sequence). Trimming took off 5 bases at V and 3 bases at J, with 11 bases between the two ends. CDR3 DNA sequence: TGTGCCAGCAGTCCCTCAGCAGTCAATCAGCCCCAGCATTTT. This codes for CASSPSAVNQPQHF.

The chain uses TRBV20-1 and TRBJ2-7; TRBD1 aligns across 9 bases. This CDR3 region has 15 residues. Unmatched junction bases numbered 5, after V lost 0 bases and J lost 2 bases. The germline V gene encodes CDR1 DFQATT and CDR2 SNEGSKA (reference sequence). The CDR3: CSAREGQGLAYEQYF. In DNA form, the CDR3 reads TGCAGTGCTAGAGAGGGACAGGGTCTAGCCTACGAGCAGTACTTC.

This clonotype was observed at least ten times. The rearrangement uses TRBV24-1 and TRBJ2-3; no firm D call. Trimming removed 6 bases from V and 8 bases from J, with 14 bases in between. In germline, CDR1 is KGHDR, CDR2 SFDVKD. The CDR3 consists of 13 residues. CDR3 DNA: TGTGCCACCAGTCCGACGAGAGCCGGTACGCAGTATTTT. Its translation: CATSPTRAGTQYF.

The CDR3 region is CATSRDATGSYEQYF. For the CDR3, the DNA is TGTGCCACCAGCAGAGATGCAACGGGGAGCTACGAGCAGTACTTC. This chain joins TRBV15 and TRBJ2-7, with TRBD2 as a possible D gene (5 bases). Germline loops: CDR1 LNHNV, CDR2 YYDKDF (reference sequence). Trimming removed 0 bases at V and 3 bases at J, with 12 bases between. The CDR3 totals 15 residues. Variable domain in full (rest from reference TRBV15 and TRBJ2-7): DAMVIQNPRYQVTQFGKPVTLSCSQTLNHNVMYWYQQKSSQAPKLLFHYYDKDFNNEADTPDNFQSRRPNTSFCFLDIRSPGLGDTAMYLCATSRDATGSYEQYFGPGTRLTVT.

This clonotype was recorded many times. V usage is TRBV20-1 and J usage is TRBJ2-1; tentatively, D is TRBD2 (6 bases). The CDR3 totals 14 residues. V was shortened by 7 bases and J by 7 bases, with 20 bases between the two germline ends. Germline V lookup: CDR1 DFQATT, CDR2 SNEGSKA (reference sequence). CDR3 coding DNA: TGCAGTGTAAGTGAAGGGACTCTTTGGAATGAGCAGTTCTTC. Translated, it gives CSVSEGTLWNEQFF.

In this sample, this clonotype turned up many times. V usage is TRBV10-3 and J usage is TRBJ1-5; a possible D gene is TRBD1 (5 bases). Germline V lookup: CDR1 ENHRY, CDR2 SYGVKD. This CDR3 region has 12 residues. V was trimmed by 7 bases and J by 6 bases, leaving 10 bases between them. This CDR3 is CAIKQEGQPQHF. The CDR3, as DNA: TGTGCCATCAAACAGGAGGGTCAGCCCCAGCATTTT.

The V call is TRBV24-1, the J call TRBJ2-7, with D perhaps matching TRBD1 (5 bases). CDR1 is KGHDR and CDR2 is SFDVKD in the germline V gene. The CDR3 is made up of 14 amino acids. Trimming cost V 2 bases and J 9 bases, with 16 bases left between them. The CDR3 bases are TGTGCCACCAGTGATTCACAGCATTCAGGGATGCAGTACTTC. It codes for CATSDSQHSGMQYF.

This clonotype was observed many times. V and J are TRBV13 and TRBJ1-1; no definite D call. The CDR3 contains 12 residues. V was clipped by 6 bases and J by 5 bases, with 10 bases between them. Germline CDR1 reads PRHDT; CDR2 reads FYEKMQ (reference sequence). The CDR3 reads CASSITRTEAFF. Written as DNA, the CDR3 is TGTGCCAGCAGTATAACAAGGACTGAAGCTTTCTTT. Based on the CDR3 plus reference TRBV13 and TRBJ1-1, the full variable domain is AAGVIQSPRHLIKEKRETATLKCYPIPRHDTVYWYQQGPGQDPQFLISFYEKMQSDKGSIPDRFSAQQFSDYHSELNMSSLELGDSALYFCASSITRTEAFFGQGTRLTVV.

This clonotype has a count of ten or more. The chain has TRBV4-1 and TRBJ1-1; D gene ambiguous. The CDR3 runs 14 residues. Germline loops: CDR1 MGHRA, CDR2 YSYEKL. Trimming took off 0 bases at V and 5 bases at J, with 10 bases between the two ends. The CDR3 bases are TGCGCCAGCAGCCAAGATACTTGGCGGACTGAAGCTTTCTTT. This codes for CASSQDTWRTEAFF.